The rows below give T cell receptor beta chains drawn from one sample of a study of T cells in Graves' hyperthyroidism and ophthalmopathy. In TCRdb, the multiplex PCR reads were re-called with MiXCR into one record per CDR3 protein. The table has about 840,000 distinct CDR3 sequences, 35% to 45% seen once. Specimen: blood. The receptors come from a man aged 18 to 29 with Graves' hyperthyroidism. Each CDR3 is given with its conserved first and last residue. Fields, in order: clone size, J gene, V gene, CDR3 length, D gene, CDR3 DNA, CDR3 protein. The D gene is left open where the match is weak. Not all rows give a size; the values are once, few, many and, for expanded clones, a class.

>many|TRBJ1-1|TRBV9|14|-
TGTGCCAGCAGCGTAGATTTGGCGAACACTGAAGCTTTCTTT
CASSVDLANTEAFF
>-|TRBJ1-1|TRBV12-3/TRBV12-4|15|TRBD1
TGTGCCAGCCAAGCCACCGGGACAGGAAACACTGAAGCTTTCTTT
CASQATGTGNTEAFF
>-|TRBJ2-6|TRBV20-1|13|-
TGCAGTGCCCCTGCCTCTGGGGCCAACGTCCCGACTTTC
CSAPASGANVPTF
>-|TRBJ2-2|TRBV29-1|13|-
TGCAGCGTTCCGGGACCCCACACCGGGGAGCTGTTTTTT
CSVPGPHTGELFF
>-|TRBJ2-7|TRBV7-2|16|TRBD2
TGTGCCAGCAGCTTATACCTAGCGGGCCCCTCCTACGAGCAGTACTTC
CASSLYLAGPSYEQYF
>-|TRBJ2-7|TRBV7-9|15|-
TGTGCCAGCAGCGTGCGGGACAGTGGGTCCTACGAGCAGTACTTC
CASSVRDSGSYEQYF
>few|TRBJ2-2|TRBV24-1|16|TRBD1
TGTGCCACCAGCCCTCGGGACAGGGGAGATACCGGGGAGCTGTTTTTT
CATSPRDRGDTGELFF
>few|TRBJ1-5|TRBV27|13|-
TGTGCCAGCAGTTGGCTAAGGGATCAGCCCCAGCATTTT
CASSWLRDQPQHF
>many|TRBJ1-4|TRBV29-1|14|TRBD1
TGCAGCGTCCGAGACAGGGGTCAAAATGAAAAACTGTTTTTT
CSVRDRGQNEKLFF
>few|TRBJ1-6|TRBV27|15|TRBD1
TGTGCCAGCAGCAACTCAGGGGGCGTAGGTTCACCCCTCCACTTT
CASSNSGGVGSPLHF
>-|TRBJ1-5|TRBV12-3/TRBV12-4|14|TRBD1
TGTGCCAGCAGTTCAGGGGGAGTCAATCAGCCCCAGCATTTT
CASSSGGVNQPQHF
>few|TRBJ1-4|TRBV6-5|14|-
TGTGCCAGCAGTCGAACTCAGGGAGGTGAAAAACTGTTTTTT
CASSRTQGGEKLFF
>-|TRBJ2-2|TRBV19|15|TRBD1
TGTGCCAGTGGGCCGGGACAGGGGAGCACCGGGGAGCTGTTTTTT
CASGPGQGSTGELFF
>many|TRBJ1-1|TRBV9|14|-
TGTGCCAGCAGCGTAGGCAGCCTACCCACTGAAGCTTTCTTT
CASSVGSLPTEAFF
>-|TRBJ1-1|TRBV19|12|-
TGTGCTATAGATCGGGTGGAGCGCGAAGCTTTCTTT
CAIDRVEREAFF
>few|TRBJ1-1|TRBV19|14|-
TGTGCCAGTAAGGTAGGGGTCGGCAACACTGAAGCTTTCTTT
CASKVGVGNTEAFF
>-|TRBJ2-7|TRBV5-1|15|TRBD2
TGCGCCAGCAGCTTGGGAACAGCGGGGGTAAGAGAGCAGTACTTC
CASSLGTAGVREQYF
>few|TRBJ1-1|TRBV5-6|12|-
TGTGCCAGCAGCAGGCAGGGATTTGAAGCTTTCTTT
CASSRQGFEAFF
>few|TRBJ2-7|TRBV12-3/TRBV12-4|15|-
TGTGCCAGCAGTTTTGGGGGGACAGTGGGCCTCGAGCAGTACTTC
CASSFGGTVGLEQYF
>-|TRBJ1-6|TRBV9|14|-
TGTGCCAGCAGCGTAGCGGTTTATAATTCACCCCTCCACTTT
CASSVAVYNSPLHF
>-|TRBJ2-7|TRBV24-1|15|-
TGTGCCACCAGTGATAGCCGAGACCACTCCTACGAGCAGTACTTC
CATSDSRDHSYEQYF
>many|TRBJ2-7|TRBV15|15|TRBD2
TGTGCCACCAGCTCCGGACTAGCGGCTACCTACGAGCAGTACTTC
CATSSGLAATYEQYF
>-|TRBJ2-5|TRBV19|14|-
TGTGCCTGCGCTAGGACGGACAACCAAGAGACCCAGTACTTC
CACARTDNQETQYF
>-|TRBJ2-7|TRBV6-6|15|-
TGTGCCAGCAGTTACTCGAGTGACATGTCCTCTGAGCAGTACTTC
CASSYSSDMSSEQYF
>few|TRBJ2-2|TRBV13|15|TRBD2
TGTGCCAGCAGCTTTCCAGCGGGAGGCACCGGGGAGCTGTTTTTT
CASSFPAGGTGELFF
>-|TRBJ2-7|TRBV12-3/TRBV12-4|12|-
TGTGCCAGCAGCCCTGGGTACTACGAGCAGTACTTC
CASSPGYYEQYF
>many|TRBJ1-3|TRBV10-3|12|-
TGTGCCATCAGTCCATCTGGAAACACCATATATTTT
CAISPSGNTIYF
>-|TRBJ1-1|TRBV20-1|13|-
TGCAGTGCCAGGCGGGGGCAGGGGAATGAAGCTTTCTTT
CSARRGQGNEAFF
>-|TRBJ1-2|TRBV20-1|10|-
TGCAGTAACAGGATTTATGGCTACACCTTC
CSNRIYGYTF
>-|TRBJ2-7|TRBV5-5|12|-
TGTGCCAGCAGCTTGGTCCTGGACGAGCAGTACTTC
CASSLVLDEQYF
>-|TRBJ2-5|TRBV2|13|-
TGTGCCAGCAGTTTACTGGGTATCGAGACCCAGTACTTC
CASSLLGIETQYF
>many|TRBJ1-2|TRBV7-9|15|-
TGTGCCAGCAGCCCCCTGGATGGGGCGAGCTATGGCTACACCTTC
CASSPLDGASYGYTF
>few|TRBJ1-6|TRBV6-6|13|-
TGTGCCAGCAGGGTAGATTTGGGTTCACCCCTCCACTTT
CASRVDLGSPLHF